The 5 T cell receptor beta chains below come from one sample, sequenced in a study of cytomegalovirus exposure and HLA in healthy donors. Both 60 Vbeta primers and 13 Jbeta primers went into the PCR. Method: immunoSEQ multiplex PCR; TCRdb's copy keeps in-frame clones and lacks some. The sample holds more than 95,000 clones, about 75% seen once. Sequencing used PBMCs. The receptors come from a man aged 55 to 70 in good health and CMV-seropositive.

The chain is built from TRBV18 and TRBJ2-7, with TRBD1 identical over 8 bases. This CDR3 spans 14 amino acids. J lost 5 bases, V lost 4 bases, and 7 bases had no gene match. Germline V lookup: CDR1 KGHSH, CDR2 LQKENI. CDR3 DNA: TGTGCCAGCTCACGCGCTCAGGGGGCCCACGAGCAGTACTTC. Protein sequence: CASSRAQGAHEQYF. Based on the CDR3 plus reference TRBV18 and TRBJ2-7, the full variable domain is NAGVMQNPRHLVRRRGQEARLRCSPMKGHSHVYWYRQLPEEGLKFMVYLQKENIIDESGMPKERFSAEFPKEGPSILRIQQVVRGDSAAYFCASSRAQGAHEQYFGPGTRLTVT.

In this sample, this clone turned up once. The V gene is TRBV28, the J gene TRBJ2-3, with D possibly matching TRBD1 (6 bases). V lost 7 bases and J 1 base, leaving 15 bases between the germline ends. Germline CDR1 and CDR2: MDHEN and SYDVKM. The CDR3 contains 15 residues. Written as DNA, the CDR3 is TGTGCCAGCAAGGAACAGGGCTCGGGCACAGATACGCAGTATTTT. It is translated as CASKEQGSGTDTQYF. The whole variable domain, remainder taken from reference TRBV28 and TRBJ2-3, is DVKVTQSSRYLVKRTGEKVFLECVQDMDHENMFWYRQDPGLGLRLIYFSYDVKMKEKGDIPEGYSVSREKKERFSLILESASTNQTSMYLCASKEQGSGTDTQYFGPGTRLTVL.

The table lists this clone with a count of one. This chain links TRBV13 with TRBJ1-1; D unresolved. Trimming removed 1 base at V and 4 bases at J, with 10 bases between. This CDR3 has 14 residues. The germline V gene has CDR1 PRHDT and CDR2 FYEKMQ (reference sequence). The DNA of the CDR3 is TGTGCCAGCAGCTTAGCAGGCCGGGGCACTGAAGCTTTCTTT. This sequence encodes CASSLAGRGTEAFF. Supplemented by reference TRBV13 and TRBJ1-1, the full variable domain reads AAGVIQSPRHLIKEKRETATLKCYPIPRHDTVYWYQQGPGQDPQFLISFYEKMQSDKGSIPDRFSAQQFSDYHSELNMSSLELGDSALYFCASSLAGRGTEAFFGQGTRLTVV.

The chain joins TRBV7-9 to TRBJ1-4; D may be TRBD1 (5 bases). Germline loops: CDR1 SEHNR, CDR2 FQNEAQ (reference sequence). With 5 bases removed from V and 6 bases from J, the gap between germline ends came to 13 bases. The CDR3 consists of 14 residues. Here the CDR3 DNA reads TGTGCCAGCAGCCGATCCGACAGCTATGAAAAACTGTTTTTT. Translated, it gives CASSRSDSYEKLFF.

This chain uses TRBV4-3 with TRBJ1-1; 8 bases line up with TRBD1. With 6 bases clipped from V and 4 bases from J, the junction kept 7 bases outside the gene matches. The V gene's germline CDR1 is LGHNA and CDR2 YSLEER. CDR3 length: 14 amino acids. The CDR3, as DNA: TGCGCCAGCAGAAATAACAGGGGGGTCACTGAAGCTTTCTTT. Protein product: CASRNNRGVTEAFF.